Shown below are 29 T cell receptor beta chains from a single sample sequenced in a study of cytomegalovirus exposure and HLA in healthy donors. Sequencing used immunoSEQ multiplex PCR; TCRdb keeps in-frame clones, though not all of them. Of around 240,000 clones listed, 85% to 90% are singletons. The source material was PBMCs. The source is a woman in her late teens or twenties in good health and CMV-seronegative.

This sequence joins TRBV6-1 and TRBJ1-2; D gene unclear. Germline CDR1 MNHNS, CDR2 SASEGT. This CDR3 is 18 amino acids long. Trimming shortened V by 2 bases and J by 4 bases, and 23 bases separated the two germline ends. The CDR3 spells CASSEFALQILEGYGYTF. DNA for the CDR3: TGTGCCAGCAGTGAATTTGCCCTACAGATACTCGAGGGCTATGGCTACACCTTC.

The rearrangement uses TRBV7-2 and TRBJ1-1; TRBD1 is a possible D gene (5 bases). Trimming took off 6 bases at V and 8 bases at J, with 10 bases between the two ends. The CDR3 length is 11 residues. Germline values: CDR1 SGHTA, CDR2 FQGNSA. The CDR3 sequence is CASSRRQEAFF. The DNA for the CDR3 is TGTGCCAGCAGTCGTAGACAGGAAGCTTTCTTT.

This chain uses TRBV7-9 with TRBJ2-7; TRBD2 matches 13 bases. Germline V CDR1 and CDR2: SEHNR, FQNEAQ (reference sequence). The ends lost 3 bases at V and 5 bases at J; junction bases unmatched: 4. The CDR3 length is 15 residues. The CDR3 DNA follows: TGTGCCAGCAGCTTGACTAGCGGGGGGTTCAACGAGCAGTACTTC. Translating gives CASSLTSGGFNEQYF.

This clone has a single count. The chain joins TRBV30 to TRBJ2-1, with D tentatively TRBD1 (5 bases). Trimming pared 8 bases from V and 4 bases from J, leaving 9 bases between. Per germline, CDR1 GTSNPN and CDR2 SVGIG (reference sequence). This CDR3 has 11 amino acids. The CDR3 reads CARGRYNEQFF. In DNA form, the CDR3 reads TGTGCCAGGGGTCGGTACAATGAGCAGTTCTTC.

The chain joins TRBV5-1 to TRBJ1-1; D unclear. The V end was cut by 0 bases, the J end by 2 bases, with 8 bases between. The length of the CDR3 is 14 residues. CDR1 and CDR2 from the germline V gene are SGHRS and YFSETQ. DNA of the CDR3: TGCGCCAGCAGCTTGGCTCGGGGTAACACTGAAGCTTTCTTT. It yields the protein CASSLARGNTEAFF.

This chain joins TRBV5-1 and TRBJ1-2; possibly TRBD1 for D (5 bases). CDR3 length: 15 residues. The germline V gene encodes CDR1 SGHRS and CDR2 YFSETQ. The V end was cut by 0 bases, the J end by 6 bases, with 15 bases between. The CDR3 coding sequence is TGCGCCAGCAGCTTGGCCGGACATACTATTAATGGCTACACCTTC. Translation: CASSLAGHTINGYTF.

V usage is TRBV28 and J usage is TRBJ1-2, with D hard to call. The germline V gene has CDR1 MDHEN and CDR2 SYDVKM. V was trimmed by 3 bases and J by 2 bases, leaving 4 bases between them. The CDR3 length is 12 residues. CDR3 bases: TGTGCCAGCAGTTTTCTCAACTATGGCTACACCTTC. As protein: CASSFLNYGYTF.

The chain combines TRBV4-1 with TRBJ1-5; D is possibly TRBD1 (5 bases). Trimming shortened V by 2 bases and J by 6 bases, and 11 bases separated the two germline ends. The CDR3 loop spans 14 amino acids. Looked up from germline, CDR1 is MGHRA and CDR2 is YSYEKL. Written as DNA, the CDR3 is TGCGCCAGCAGCCAAACGGGGACTTTTCAGCCCCAGCATTTT. Translated: CASSQTGTFQPQHF.

The rearrangement links TRBV27 to TRBJ2-1, with 13 bases identical to TRBD2. The CDR3 spans 18 residues. Germline CDR1 MNHEY, CDR2 SMNVEV (reference sequence). The trim removed 0 bases at V and 7 bases at J, leaving 9 bases unmatched. CDR3 residues: CASSLSPSRLAGGNEQFF. The CDR3 DNA follows: TGTGCCAGCAGTTTATCCCCGTCAAGACTAGCGGGGGGAAATGAGCAGTTCTTC.

This chain joins TRBV7-2 and TRBJ2-1, with 10 bases matching TRBD2. This CDR3 has 15 residues. Germline V gene sequence: CDR1 SGHTA, CDR2 FQGNSA. With V trimmed by 4 bases and J by 8 bases, 8 bases remained unmatched. CDR3 bases: TGTGCCAGCAGCTCGAGCGGGGGGGCTCCACATGAGCAGTTCTTC. It specifies CASSSSGGAPHEQFF.

The J gene is TRBJ1-6, the V gene TRBV4-3; 7 positions match TRBD1. The CDR3 spans 17 residues. CDR1 is LGHNA and CDR2 is YSLEER in the germline V gene. The J segment lost 0 bases and the V segment lost 0 bases, leaving 2 bases of the junction unmatched. CDR3 region: CASSQDRDSSYNSPLHF. CDR3 in DNA: TGCGCCAGCAGCCAAGATCGGGACAGCTCCTATAATTCACCCCTCCACTTT.

The V gene is TRBV15, the J gene TRBJ2-3; TRBD1 matches at 8 bases. CDR3 length: 17 amino acids. J was trimmed by 3 bases and V by 4 bases; bases with no gene match: 12. Germline V gene lookup returns CDR1 LNHNV and CDR2 YYDKDF (reference sequence). This CDR3 reads CATSTIRGQGGTDTQYF. The CDR3 DNA sequence: TGTGCCACCAGCACAATACGCGGACAGGGTGGGACAGATACGCAGTATTTT.

The J gene is TRBJ1-4, the V gene TRBV7-9; D is unresolved. Germline-derived CDR1 and CDR2 are SEHNR and FQNEAQ (reference sequence). V was clipped by 1 base and J by 0 bases, with 6 bases between them. The CDR3 covers 15 residues. CDR3 sequence (DNA): TGTGCCAGCAGCTTAGACCCGGCAACTAATGAAAAACTGTTTTTT. Translated, it gives CASSLDPATNEKLFF.

The rearrangement joins TRBV28 to TRBJ1-5, with D tentatively TRBD1 (5 bases). The V gene lost 5 bases and the J gene lost 2 bases, with 10 bases spanning the gap. CDR1 is MDHEN, CDR2 SYDVKM, per germline. The CDR3 spans 14 residues. The CDR3 protein is CASSPGGGNQPQHF. The DNA for the CDR3 is TGTGCCAGCAGTCCGGGGGGAGGCAATCAGCCCCAGCATTTT.

The DNA of the CDR3 is TGTGCCAGCAGCGTAGACCCAGTCACCTCTGGAAACACCATATATTTT. It is translated as CASSVDPVTSGNTIYF. The genes are TRBV9 and TRBJ1-3; D gene uncertain. V was cut by 0 bases and J by 0 bases, with 10 bases left in between. Per the germline V gene, CDR1 is SGDLS and CDR2 is YYNGEE. The CDR3 sequence is 16 residues long.

V gene TRBV18 combines with J gene TRBJ1-1, with a possible D match to TRBD1 (6 bases). V was trimmed by 6 bases and J by 0 bases, leaving 14 bases between them. Germline V CDR1 and CDR2: KGHSH, LQKENI. The CDR3 covers 15 residues. Here the CDR3 reads CASSSGGALNTEAFF. CDR3 bases: TGTGCCAGCTCCTCCGGGGGGGCGTTGAACACTGAAGCTTTCTTT.

This chain uses TRBV28 with TRBJ1-2, with D possibly being TRBD1 (5 bases). The CDR3 sequence is 14 residues long. Deletions cut 7 bases from V and 6 bases from J, with 18 bases between. Per germline, CDR1 MDHEN and CDR2 SYDVKM. In DNA, the CDR3 is TGTGCCAGCACCGAACCGACAGACATAAATGGCTACACCTTC. Translated: CASTEPTDINGYTF.

The CDR3 coding sequence is TGTGCCAGCAGCCTGGGGGACAGGGTTAAAGGCTACACCTTC. It specifies CASSLGDRVKGYTF. This chain joins TRBV11-2 and TRBJ1-2; 9 nucleotides line up with TRBD1. Trimming cost V 5 bases and J 8 bases; bases outside gene matches: 9. The CDR3 totals 14 residues. The V gene's germline CDR1 is SGHAT and CDR2 FQNNGV.

J is TRBJ2-6 and V is TRBV5-5; the match to TRBD1 covers 11 bases. The CDR3 spans 18 residues. V shed 0 bases, J shed 0 bases, and the junction held 2 bases outside the gene matches. The germline V gene has CDR1 SGHKS and CDR2 YYEKEE (reference sequence). The CDR3 loop is CASSLVGTGGSGANVLTF. The CDR3 DNA is TGTGCCAGCAGCTTGGTCGGGACAGGGGGCTCTGGGGCCAACGTCCTGACTTTC.

DNA of the CDR3: TGTGCCAGCAGTTTATGGGGACTAGCGGAAAACACCGGGGAGCTGTTTTTT. It specifies CASSLWGLAENTGELFF. The rearrangement uses TRBV28 and TRBJ2-2, with TRBD2 matching 11 bases. This CDR3 spans 17 amino acids. Germline V CDR1 and CDR2: MDHEN, SYDVKM. Losses at the gene ends were 0 bases for V and 2 bases for J; bases not matched to a gene: 2.

The rearrangement uses TRBV6-1 and TRBJ2-7, with D perhaps matching TRBD1 (6 bases). This CDR3 region has 16 residues. The germline V gene has CDR1 MNHNS and CDR2 SASEGT. The V gene lost 0 bases and the J gene lost 3 bases, with 15 bases spanning the gap. CDR3 amino acids: CASSEALQGGYYEQYV. In nucleotides, the CDR3 is TGTGCCAGCAGTGAAGCGTTACAGGGTGGGTACTACGAGCAGTACGTC.

The genes are TRBV12-5 and TRBJ1-5; D not certain. Trimming shortened V by 6 bases and J by 7 bases, and 10 bases separated the two germline ends. The CDR3 has 12 amino acids. Germline CDR1 reads LGHNT; CDR2 reads FRNRAP. CDR3 nucleotide sequence: TGTGCTAGTGGAACAGACGCCCAGCCCCAGCATTTT. Its translation: CASGTDAQPQHF.

This chain uses TRBV4-1 with TRBJ1-6; D gene uncertain. The CDR3 extends over 18 amino acids. Trimming stripped 1 base from V and 5 bases from J, with 18 bases between. Germline CDR1 reads MGHRA; CDR2 reads YSYEKL. The CDR3 protein is CASSQGPPIRTNNSPLHF. Written as DNA, the CDR3 is TGCGCCAGCAGCCAAGGCCCCCCGATTCGGACTAATAATTCACCCCTCCACTTT.

The J gene is TRBJ1-1, the V gene TRBV6-1; 8 nucleotides align to TRBD1. Germline V gene sequence: CDR1 MNHNS, CDR2 SASEGT. J was trimmed by 5 bases and V by 5 bases; bases with no gene match: 10. This CDR3 region has 15 residues. In DNA, the CDR3 is TGTGCCAGCAGTAGTAACCAGGGGGCAGGGACTGAAGCTTTCTTT. Its translation: CASSSNQGAGTEAFF.

The chain links TRBV21-1 to TRBJ2-7; the table names TRBD1, a call not compared with the DNA. TRBV21-1 is noted as a pseudogene. The CDR3 length is 15 residues. The CDR3 region is CASSTDRGLSYEQYF. The CDR3 region has the DNA TGTGCCAGCAGCACGGACAGGGGTCTCTCCTACGAGCAGTACTTC.

The chain joins TRBV4-1 to TRBJ1-3; D may be TRBD1 (6 bases). Germline V gives CDR1 MGHRA, CDR2 YSYEKL. V dropped 0 bases and J dropped 3 bases, with 21 bases sitting between them. The CDR3 is made up of 19 amino acids. The CDR3 coding sequence is TGCGCCAGCAGCCAAGACTCAATACCCAGGGGAGACAATGGAAACACCATATATTTT. As protein: CASSQDSIPRGDNGNTIYF.

The CDR3 nucleotides are TGTGCCAGCAGTGAAGGAGATCGGACAGGGCGAAGTCGGGACACTGAAGCTTTCTTT. It is translated as CASSEGDRTGRSRDTEAFF. V is TRBV6-1 and J is TRBJ1-1, with 8 bases lining up with TRBD1. CDR1 is MNHNS and CDR2 is SASEGT in the germline V gene. Germline trimming cut 1 base from V and 3 bases from J; bases unmatched to any gene: 16. The CDR3 spans 19 residues.

The V call is TRBV2, the J call TRBJ1-5, with D unresolved. Trimming stripped 7 bases from V and 3 bases from J, with 16 bases between. The CDR3 spans 15 residues. Germline CDR1 SNHLY, CDR2 FYNNEI. The CDR3 here is CASTKEGGVNQPQHF. CDR3 coding DNA: TGTGCCAGCACCAAAGAGGGCGGAGTCAATCAGCCCCAGCATTTT.

This chain joins TRBV27 and TRBJ2-1; 8 bases agree with TRBD1. Germline values: CDR1 MNHEY, CDR2 SMNVEV (reference sequence). There are 15 residues in the CDR3. Trimming removed 5 bases from V and 2 bases from J; junction bases left unmatched: 5. CDR3 in DNA: TGTGCCAGCAGTATGGACAGGGCTCCCTACAATGAGCAGTTCTTC. Amino acid sequence: CASSMDRAPYNEQFF.